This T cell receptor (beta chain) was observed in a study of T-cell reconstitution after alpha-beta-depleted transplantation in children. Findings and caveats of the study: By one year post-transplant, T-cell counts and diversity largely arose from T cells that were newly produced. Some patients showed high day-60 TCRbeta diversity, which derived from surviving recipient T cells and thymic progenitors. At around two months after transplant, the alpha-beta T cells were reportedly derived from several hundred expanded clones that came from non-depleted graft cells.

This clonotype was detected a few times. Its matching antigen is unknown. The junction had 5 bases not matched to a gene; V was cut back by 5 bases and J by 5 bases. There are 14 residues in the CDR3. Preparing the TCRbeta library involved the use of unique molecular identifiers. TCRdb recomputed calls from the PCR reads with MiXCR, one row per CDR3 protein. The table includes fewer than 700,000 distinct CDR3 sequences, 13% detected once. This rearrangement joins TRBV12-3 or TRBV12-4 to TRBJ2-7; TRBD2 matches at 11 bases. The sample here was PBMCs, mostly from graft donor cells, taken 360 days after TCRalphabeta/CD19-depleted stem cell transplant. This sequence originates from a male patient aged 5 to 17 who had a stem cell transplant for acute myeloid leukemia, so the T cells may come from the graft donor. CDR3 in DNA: TGTGCCAGCAGTCTACGGGGACTAGCGGACGAGCAGTACTTC. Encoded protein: CASSLRGLADEQYF.